The TCR beta chain under discussion was sequenced for a study of blood T cell repertoires in COVID-19. Background on the study: Acute and convalescent COVID-19 specimens originated in the United States, Italy and Spain.

Method: immunoSEQ multiplex PCR; TCRdb's copy keeps in-frame clones and lacks some. The table records more than 300,000 clones, approximately 89% of them present only once. With V trimmed by 3 bases and J by 7 bases, 14 bases remained unmatched. The germline V gene encodes CDR1 SGDLS and CDR2 YYNGEE. The CDR3 runs to 16 residues. The sequence derives from a woman aged 35 to 49 who had been exposed to COVID-19. The sample was PBMCs or T cells enriched from blood (not recorded which). V gene TRBV9 combines with J gene TRBJ2-7, with 9 bases aligning to TRBD2. Written as DNA, the CDR3 is TGTGCCAGCAGCGCCCTAGGGACTAGCTCCACCGGAGAGCAGTACTTC. It translates to CASSALGTSSTGEQYF.